Here is one T cell receptor (beta chain) with its context. Its antigen remains unidentified. Each donor was healthy, and each was a bone marrow donor. This sample is part of a study of cytomegalovirus exposure and HLA in healthy donors. General observations from the study: Analysis was carried out at a later point, and it linked a missense DCLRE1C variant to TCR beta V- and J-gene trimming.

V was shortened by 4 bases and J by 8 bases, with 19 bases between the two germline ends. Germline CDR1 SGDLS, CDR2 YYNGEE. This CDR3 spans 15 amino acids. 60 Vbeta and 13 Jbeta primers were used in PCR. TCRdb's copy holds only in-frame clones and misses some; the assay was immunoSEQ multiplex PCR. The table lists about 140,000 clones, roughly 74% of them singletons. The clonotype originates from a middle-aged man in good health and CMV-seronegative. Sequenced sample: PBMCs. The chain joins TRBV9 to TRBJ2-1, with D possibly matching TRBD1 (5 bases). CDR3 loop: CASSPWGHLADEQFF. The CDR3, as DNA: TGTGCCAGCAGCCCCTGGGGCCACCTCGCGGATGAGCAGTTCTTC.